This TCR beta chain stems from a study of T-cell reconstitution after alpha-beta-depleted transplantation in children. This CDR3 spans 17 amino acids. V was cut by 1 base and J by 4 bases, with 20 bases left in between. CDR1 DFQATT and CDR2 SNEGSKA come from the germline V gene (reference sequence). The library targeted TCRbeta and was prepared with unique molecular identifiers. TCRdb reprocessed the PCR reads via MiXCR and lists one record per CDR3 protein. The table has fewer than 500,000 distinct CDR3 sequences, roughly 44% seen once; the top ten hold 25% to 30%. This clonotype was observed a handful of times.

This chain links TRBV20-1 with TRBJ1-5; D not resolved. The sample was PBMCs, taken before TCRalphabeta/CD19-depleted stem cell transplant. The sequence derives from a girl aged 2 to 9 with aplastic anemia, due to receive a stem cell transplant. The CDR3: CSARAKIPLDPNQPQHF. In nucleotides, the CDR3 is TGCAGTGCTAGAGCCAAAATACCTCTCGACCCTAATCAGCCCCAGCATTTT.